A single sample is the source of the 21 T cell receptor beta chains below, sequenced in a study of blood T cells in healthy people across ages. Combining a sample-barcoded 5' primer with a J-beta primer mix, a second PCR ran for about 7 to 11 cycles. MiXCR, applied by TCRdb to the 5' RACE reads, yields one record per CDR3 protein. The sample shows about 1.8 million distinct CDR3 sequences, approximately 50% of them seen only once. Input material: blood. All receptors come from a woman in her thirties or forties in good health.

This clonotype occurred once. This rearrangement joins TRBV2 to TRBJ2-1, with D possibly being TRBD1 (5 bases). Per the germline V gene, CDR1 is SNHLY and CDR2 is FYNNEI. The CDR3 has 14 residues. Trimming left V 2 bases short and J 4 bases short, with 9 bases between. CDR3 loop: CASSEWGQYNEQFF. CDR3 DNA: TGTGCCAGCAGTGAATGGGGCCAGTACAATGAGCAGTTCTTC.

V usage is TRBV5-1 and J usage is TRBJ1-6; 7 bases map to TRBD1. From germline, CDR1 is SGHRS and CDR2 YFSETQ. The V segment lost 3 bases and the J segment 5 bases; nucleotides outside the gene matches: 11. This CDR3 contains 17 residues. The CDR3 nucleotides read TGCGCCAGCAGCTCTCAACCCGGGACAGACAATAATTCACCCCTCCACTTT. It is translated as CASSSQPGTDNNSPLHF.

The gene calls are TRBV6-5 and TRBJ2-7; 7 nucleotides match TRBD2. The CDR3 is 20 residues long. From germline, CDR1 is MNHEY and CDR2 SVGAGI. The J segment lost 0 bases and the V segment lost 3 bases, leaving 20 bases of the junction unmatched. The CDR3 DNA reads as TGTGCCAGCAGTTATTGGCCAATTAATGTGAGCGGGGTGAGCTCCTACGAGCAGTACTTC. Translation: CASSYWPINVSGVSSYEQYF.

This clonotype was detected only a few times. The V and J genes are TRBV7-2 and TRBJ2-3; no clear D. The CDR3 runs 15 residues. The V and J ends lost 4 bases and 1 base respectively, with 12 bases between them. Germline V CDR1 and CDR2: SGHTA, FQGNSA. Here the CDR3 reads CASSYSASGTDTQYF. CDR3 sequence (DNA): TGTGCCAGCAGCTACTCGGCTAGTGGCACAGATACGCAGTATTTT.

Points on this clonotype: The germline gene is not matched at one end of the junction; a read error may be the cause. The chain employs TRBV6-1 and TRBJ2-5, with TRBD1 matching over 11 bases. The CDR3 spans 13 residues. The germline V gene encodes CDR1 MNHNS and CDR2 SASEGT. The CDR3 nucleotides are TGTGTCAGCATTAGGACAGGGGGCGAGACCCAGTACTTC. It is translated as CVSIRTGGETQYF.

The chain recombines TRBV5-1 with TRBJ2-3; 10 positions agree with TRBD2. The germline V gene has CDR1 SGHRS and CDR2 YFSETQ. After removal of 2 bases from V and 5 bases from J, the junction contained 8 bases not matched to a gene. The CDR3 contains 16 residues. The CDR3 region has the DNA TGCGCCAGCAGCTTCCAGCGGGGGGGCGGGGGAGATACGCAGTATTTT. It encodes CASSFQRGGGGDTQYF.

A few counts support this clonotype. This chain connects TRBV7-8 to TRBJ2-3, with 11 positions matching TRBD2. The V gene's germline CDR1 is SGHVS and CDR2 FQNEAQ. With 5 bases clipped from V and 8 bases from J, the junction kept 12 bases outside the gene matches. This CDR3 is 16 amino acids long. The CDR3 loop is CASSTGLAGGLGTQYF. CDR3 sequence (DNA): TGTGCCAGCAGCACCGGCCTAGCGGGGGGCTTGGGTACGCAGTATTTT.

The rearrangement joins TRBV13 to TRBJ2-1; D unclear. CDR1 PRHDT and CDR2 FYEKMQ come from the germline V gene (reference sequence). This CDR3 contains 15 residues. Trimming removed 10 bases from V and 7 bases from J, with 23 bases in between. CDR3 in DNA: TGTGCCAACACCCGTAGGACCTCTTTGTCGAATGAGCAGTTCTTC. Translation: CANTRRTSLSNEQFF.

The V and J genes are TRBV12-3 or TRBV12-4 and TRBJ2-1; 10 bases align to TRBD2. V lost 6 bases to trimming and J lost 7 bases; unmatched junction nucleotides: 6. This CDR3 spans 14 amino acids. As DNA, the CDR3 is TGTGCCAGCAGCTCTCAGCGGGGGGGGAATGAGCAGTTCTTC. Amino acids: CASSSQRGGNEQFF.

This clonotype came up many times. V and J are TRBV7-2 and TRBJ1-2, with TRBD1 as a possible D gene (5 bases). Trimming cost V 1 base and J 8 bases, with 8 bases left between them. CDR3 length: 12 amino acids. From germline, CDR1 is SGHTA and CDR2 FQGNSA. The CDR3 region is CASSLVGTGYTF. Here the CDR3 DNA reads TGTGCCAGCAGCTTAGTTGGGACCGGCTACACCTTC.

The genes are TRBV5-1 and TRBJ2-1, with D unresolved. Germline V gene lookup returns CDR1 SGHRS and CDR2 YFSETQ. V was shortened by 0 bases and J by 6 bases, with 13 bases between the two germline ends. This CDR3 contains 15 residues. The CDR3 DNA is TGCGCCAGCAGCTTGGTCACAGTTTCCCGCAATGAGCAGTTCTTC. Protein: CASSLVTVSRNEQFF. Using reference TRBV5-1 and TRBJ2-1 for the parts outside the CDR3, the full variable domain is KAGVTQTPRYLIKTRGQQVTLSCSPISGHRSVSWYQQTPGQGLQFLFEYFSETQRNKGNFPGRFSGRQFSNSRSEMNVSTLELGDSALYLCASSLVTVSRNEQFFGPGTRLTVL.

The J gene is TRBJ2-1, the V gene TRBV7-2; TRBD2 is a possible D gene (6 bases). Germline V gene data show CDR1 as SGHTA and CDR2 as FQGNSA. The CDR3 has 17 residues. The V end lost 3 bases, the J end lost 0 bases, and 15 bases lay between the germline ends. Written as DNA, the CDR3 is TGTGCCAGCAGCTTTGGTAATAGCGGATACTCCTACAATGAGCAGTTCTTC. The encoded protein is CASSFGNSGYSYNEQFF.

The chain carries TRBV7-9 and TRBJ2-1; no definite D call. The length of the CDR3 is 14 residues. V lost 6 bases and J 1 base, leaving 10 bases between the germline ends. CDR1 SEHNR and CDR2 FQNEAQ come from the germline V gene (reference sequence). This chain's CDR3 is CASSKSGSYNEQFF. The CDR3 DNA is TGTGCCAGCAGTAAATCTGGGTCCTACAATGAGCAGTTCTTC.

The chain uses TRBV6-2 or TRBV6-3 and TRBJ2-1; 12 bases match TRBD2. Germline V gene lookup returns CDR1 MNHEY and CDR2 SVGEGT. There are 18 residues in the CDR3. Unmatched junction bases numbered 7, after V lost 4 bases and J lost 0 bases. CDR3 in amino acids: CASSWGTSGPSSYNEQFF. The CDR3 bases are TGTGCCAGCAGTTGGGGGACTAGCGGGCCAAGCTCCTACAATGAGCAGTTCTTC.

This clonotype was counted only a few times. The chain recombines TRBV4-1 with TRBJ2-1; 11 bases fit TRBD2. The CDR3 covers 18 residues. Germline V CDR1 and CDR2: MGHRA, YSYEKL. The V segment lost 1 base and the J segment 4 bases; nucleotides outside the gene matches: 9. For the CDR3, the DNA is TGCGCCAGCAGCCAAGTGGGTAGCGGGGGGGCCTTGTACAATGAGCAGTTCTTC. The encoded protein is CASSQVGSGGALYNEQFF.

There are many counts of this clonotype. The J gene is TRBJ1-2, the V gene TRBV4-3; TRBD1 might be the D (6 bases). V dropped 0 bases and J dropped 2 bases, with 10 bases sitting between them. CDR1 and CDR2 (germline): LGHNA, YSLEER. CDR3 length: 15 residues. The CDR3 region has the DNA TGCGCCAGCAGCCAAGATCTTACAGGGAACTATGGCTACACCTTC. Amino acid sequence: CASSQDLTGNYGYTF.

The chain recombines TRBV15 with TRBJ2-3, with D unresolved. CDR1 is LNHNV and CDR2 is YYDKDF in the germline V gene (reference sequence). Trimming removed 1 base from V and 0 bases from J, with 14 bases in between. The CDR3 has 17 amino acids. CDR3 sequence (DNA): TGTGCCACCAGCAGAGTAGGGCGGTCTCGTAGCACAGATACGCAGTATTTT. This gives the protein CATSRVGRSRSTDTQYF. Full variable domain (missing parts from reference TRBV15 and TRBJ2-3): DAMVIQNPRYQVTQFGKPVTLSCSQTLNHNVMYWYQQKSSQAPKLLFHYYDKDFNNEADTPDNFQSRRPNTSFCFLDIRSPGLGDTAMYLCATSRVGRSRSTDTQYFGPGTRLTVL.

This rearrangement joins TRBV28 to TRBJ2-7; 11 nucleotides line up with TRBD2. In germline, CDR1 is MDHEN, CDR2 SYDVKM. The CDR3 totals 15 residues. With 10 bases clipped from V and 6 bases from J, the junction kept 14 bases outside the gene matches. CDR3 sequence reads: CATTAPTSGGGEQYF. The CDR3 coding sequence is TGTGCCACCACGGCCCCAACTAGCGGGGGTGGCGAGCAGTACTTC.

The V gene is TRBV3-1, the J gene TRBJ1-6; TRBD1 agrees at 8 bases. Germline CDR1 LGHDT, CDR2 YNNKEL (reference sequence). J gave up 11 bases and V 1 base, and 7 bases lay outside the gene matches. CDR3 length: 15 amino acids. The CDR3 DNA sequence: TGTGCCAGCAGCCAAGCGGGGACAGGCCATCCACCCCTCCACTTT. Its translation is CASSQAGTGHPPLHF.

The J gene is TRBJ2-5, the V gene TRBV5-1; 7 bases match TRBD1. The CDR3 length is 13 residues. CDR1 and CDR2 from the germline V gene are SGHRS and YFSETQ. Germline trimming cut 4 bases from V and 5 bases from J; bases unmatched to any gene: 5. The CDR3 DNA reads as TGCGCCAGCAGCGAACAGGGGTGGGAGACCCAGTACTTC. It yields the protein CASSEQGWETQYF. The full variable domain, in which reference TRBV5-1 and TRBJ2-5 provide the parts outside the CDR3, is KAGVTQTPRYLIKTRGQQVTLSCSPISGHRSVSWYQQTPGQGLQFLFEYFSETQRNKGNFPGRFSGRQFSNSRSEMNVSTLELGDSALYLCASSEQGWETQYFGPGTRLLVL.

The chain combines TRBV29-1 with TRBJ1-2; 12 nucleotides align to TRBD1. Germline CDR1 SQVTM, CDR2 ANQGSEA. Trimming cost V 0 bases and J 2 bases; bases outside gene matches: 10. This CDR3 is built from 18 residues. The DNA for the CDR3 is TGCAGCGTTGAAGACCTAACCGGGACAGGGGGCCAAAACTATGGCTACACCTTC. Amino acids: CSVEDLTGTGGQNYGYTF.